This T cell receptor beta chain was documented in a study of CD8+ T cells in alopecia areata. Findings and limits, study-wide: Scalp clonality decreased significantly with tofacitinib, and so did expanded CD8+ clones among the top 100. Many expanded lesional clones persisted in scalp and blood during tofacitinib treatment. Shared TCR sequences were less clear between patients than in mice, possibly partly from HLA diversity.

On this clone itself: Its antigen is not known.

Germline V CDR1 and CDR2: MDHEN, SYDVKM. V dropped 5 bases and J dropped 1; count of bases not matched to a gene: 12. The CDR3 consists of 17 residues. Documented treatment: oral pan-JAK inhibitor, 5-10 mg twice daily. Cell sorting was applied to PBMCs, and CD4+ and CD8+ T cells were collected. Extracted RNA was reverse transcribed, and the resulting cDNA served as sequencing template. TCRdb's copy holds only in-frame clones and misses some; the assay was immunoSEQ multiplex PCR. This repertoire shows 200,000 or so clones, roughly 44% found once; its top ten account for about 2.6%. This receptor was taken from a human donor with alopecia areata. The rearrangement joins TRBV28 to TRBJ2-7; TRBD2 matches 9 bases. This material consisted of CD4+ T cells sorted from blood, taken around week 36, from a patient treated with tofacitinib. The CDR3: CASSPPRILAGSYEQYF. As DNA, the CDR3 is TGTGCCAGCAGTCCACCTCGAATCCTAGCGGGGTCCTACGAGCAGTACTTC. Looking up the rest from reference TRBV28 and TRBJ2-7 gives the full variable domain: DVKVTQSSRYLVKRTGEKVFLECVQDMDHENMFWYRQDPGLGLRLIYFSYDVKMKEKGDIPEGYSVSREKKERFSLILESASTNQTSMYLCASSPPRILAGSYEQYFGPGTRLTVT.